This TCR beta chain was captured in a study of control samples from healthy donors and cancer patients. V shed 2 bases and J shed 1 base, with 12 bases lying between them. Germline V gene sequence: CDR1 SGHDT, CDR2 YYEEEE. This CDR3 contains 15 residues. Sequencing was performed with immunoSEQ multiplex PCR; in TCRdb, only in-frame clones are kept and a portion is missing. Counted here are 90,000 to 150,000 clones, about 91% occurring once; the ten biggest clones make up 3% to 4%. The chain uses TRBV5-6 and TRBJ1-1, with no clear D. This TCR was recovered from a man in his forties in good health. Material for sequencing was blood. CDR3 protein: CASSFEGRGNTEAFF. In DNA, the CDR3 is TGTGCCAGCAGCTTCGAAGGTCGGGGGAACACTGAAGCTTTCTTT. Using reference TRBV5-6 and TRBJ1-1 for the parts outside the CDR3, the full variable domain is DAGVTQSPTHLIKTRGQQVTLRCSPKSGHDTVSWYQQALGQGPQFIFQYYEEEERQRGNFPDRFSGHQFPNYSSELNVNALLLGDSALYLCASSFEGRGNTEAFFGQGTRLTVV.